What follows are 21 T cell receptor beta chains derived from one specimen sequenced in a study of shared clonotypes between healthy human individuals (dated by TCRdb to 2018 to 2021). Receptors were amplified or captured by the immunoSEQ multiplex PCR assay. What TCRdb holds here is the immuneACCESS table cut down to in-frame rearrangements. Part of the clones is not present; checked against another copy, under half of the missing clones reflect an unresolved V gene, and the others are unexplained. Recorded for this sample are about 2,100,000 clones; just over 90% of them occurred a single time. 1.5% to 2% of the sample is in the top ten clones. CD8 naive samples consisted of CD45RO-negative cells that were positively selected for CCR7, yielding a CD45RA+CCR7+ population without TemRA cells. The specimen sequenced was naive CD8+ T cells from PBMCs. The cell subset or site label for this specimen denotes: CD45RA+CCR7+. These receptor sequences come from a young man in good health. Some clones in this sample may be carry-over from other donors' samples.

The chain links TRBV5-4 to TRBJ2-6, with 14 bases lining up with TRBD2. Trimming removed 10 bases from V and 0 bases from J; junction bases left unmatched: 3. This CDR3 comprises 16 residues. Per the germline V gene, CDR1 is SGHNT and CDR2 is YYREEE (reference sequence). The CDR3 spells CAGGLAGGSGANVLTF. As DNA, the CDR3 is TGTGCCGGAGGACTAGCGGGAGGCTCTGGGGCCAACGTCCTGACTTTC.

The chain joins TRBV27 to TRBJ2-7; TRBD2 aligns across 13 bases. CDR1 is MNHEY and CDR2 is SMNVEV in the germline V gene (reference sequence). The CDR3 is 15 residues long. The V gene end was trimmed by 3 bases and the J gene end by 7 bases; junction bases not matched to a gene: 6. Here the CDR3 DNA reads TGTGCCAGCAGTTTGACTAGCGGGAGGATGAGGGAGCAGTACTTC. Residues: CASSLTSGRMREQYF.

This clone turned up a few times. V usage is TRBV9 and J usage is TRBJ1-1, with D unclear. Germline V gene lookup returns CDR1 SGDLS and CDR2 YYNGEE. The CDR3 runs 14 residues. V was clipped by 4 bases and J by 1 base, with 11 bases between them. This CDR3 is CASSSRIANTEAFF. The CDR3 nucleotides read TGTGCCAGCAGCTCCCGGATAGCGAACACTGAAGCTTTCTTT.

The chain carries TRBV9 and TRBJ2-7; tentative D call: TRBD1 (6 bases). V was clipped by 3 bases and J by 4 bases, with 11 bases between them. The CDR3 loop spans 13 amino acids. Germline V CDR1 and CDR2: SGDLS, YYNGEE. This CDR3 reads CASSAPQGYEQYF. The CDR3 DNA follows: TGTGCCAGCAGCGCACCCCAGGGGTACGAGCAGTACTTC.

About this clone itself: In the same sample, other DNA sequences code for this CDR3. This rearrangement joins TRBV9 to TRBJ2-7, with D perhaps given as TRBD1 or TRBD2 (6 bases each). The germline V and J ends were trimmed by 0 bases and 4 bases, with 14 bases remaining between them. CDR1 SGDLS and CDR2 YYNGEE come from the germline V gene. The CDR3 loop spans 15 amino acids. The CDR3 DNA sequence: TGTGCCAGCAGCGTAGCGACGGGGGCTTCATACGAGCAGTACTTC. Protein sequence: CASSVATGASYEQYF.

The chain uses TRBV27 and TRBJ2-7, with TRBD1 identical over 10 bases. The CDR3 contains 15 residues. CDR1 MNHEY and CDR2 SMNVEV come from the germline V gene (reference sequence). Unmatched junction bases numbered 10, after V lost 6 bases and J lost 5 bases. CDR3 residues: CASSGVGTGVDEQYF. In nucleotides, the CDR3 is TGTGCCAGCAGCGGGGTTGGGACAGGGGTGGACGAGCAGTACTTC.

This sequence joins TRBV4-3 and TRBJ1-1, with D possibly matching TRBD1 (5 bases). Trimming took off 1 base at V and 0 bases at J, with 9 bases between the two ends. Per the germline V gene, CDR1 is LGHNA and CDR2 is YSLEER. The CDR3 has 15 residues. For the CDR3, the DNA is TGCGCCAGCAGCCAAGGACAGATAATGAACACTGAAGCTTTCTTT. Translation gives CASSQGQIMNTEAFF.

The V and J genes are TRBV27 and TRBJ2-5, with 7 nucleotides matching TRBD1. Germline assignment: CDR1 MNHEY and CDR2 SMNVEV (reference sequence). Trimming at V came to 4 bases and at J to 5 bases, leaving 16 bases not matched to a gene. The CDR3 consists of 17 residues. The CDR3 DNA is TGTGCCAGCAGTTCCTTAATCACACAAGGGACAGTTGAGACCCAGTACTTC. Its translation is CASSSLITQGTVETQYF.

The gene calls are TRBV15 and TRBJ2-1; TRBD2 matches 7 bases. The CDR3 totals 16 residues. J gave up 3 bases and V 0 bases, and 5 bases lay outside the gene matches. CDR1 and CDR2 (germline): LNHNV, YYDKDF (reference sequence). CDR3 DNA: TGTGCCACCAGCAGAGAGTCAGCGGGGATCTACAATGAGCAGTTCTTC. It encodes CATSRESAGIYNEQFF.

The chain uses TRBV5-6 and TRBJ2-7, with TRBD1 matching over 10 bases. Trimming at V came to 5 bases and at J to 6 bases, leaving 8 bases not matched to a gene. CDR1 and CDR2 (germline): SGHDT, YYEEEE. The CDR3 length is 14 residues. The CDR3 spells CASRSGTGALEQYF. The CDR3 DNA reads TGTGCCAGCAGATCCGGGACAGGGGCCCTCGAGCAGTACTTC.

The V call is TRBV2, the J call TRBJ1-1, with a tentative D call TRBD1 (6 bases). V was shortened by 2 bases and J by 0 bases, with 10 bases between the two germline ends. From germline, CDR1 is SNHLY and CDR2 FYNNEI. The CDR3 is 15 amino acids. The CDR3 loop reads CASSETRTVNTEAFF. In DNA form, the CDR3 reads TGTGCCAGCAGTGAAACCCGGACAGTGAACACTGAAGCTTTCTTT.

V usage is TRBV10-1 and J usage is TRBJ2-1; TRBD2 matches at 9 bases. V dropped 2 bases and J dropped 9; count of bases not matched to a gene: 11. Per the germline V gene, CDR1 is WNHNN and CDR2 is SYGVQD (reference sequence). CDR3 length equals 16 residues. CDR3 sequence (DNA): TGCGCCAGCAGTGAGCGCCGCGGGAGGGCCTCTGTTGAGCAGTTCTTC. Translation gives CASSERRGRASVEQFF.

As regards this clone: This sample includes further DNA sequences coding for the same CDR3. The V and J genes are TRBV7-8 and TRBJ2-2, with no clear D. Germline V gene lookup returns CDR1 SGHVS and CDR2 FQNEAQ. The CDR3 sequence is 13 residues long. V lost 3 bases, J lost 4 bases, and 6 bases lay in between. CDR3 loop: CASSLRPTGELFF. The DNA of the CDR3 is TGTGCCAGCAGCTTGAGACCCACCGGGGAGCTGTTTTTT.

The V gene is TRBV7-9, the J gene TRBJ2-7, with TRBD2 identical over 8 bases. J gave up 2 bases and V 4 bases, and 1 base lay outside the gene matches. CDR3 length: 13 residues. Per germline, CDR1 SEHNR and CDR2 FQNEAQ (reference sequence). This chain's CDR3 is CASSWGLAYEQYF. The CDR3 DNA follows: TGTGCCAGCAGCTGGGGACTAGCCTACGAGCAGTACTTC.

V and J are TRBV29-1 and TRBJ2-7; 8 bases are shared with TRBD2. This CDR3 comprises 12 residues. J gave up 2 bases and V 3 bases, and 0 bases lay outside the gene matches. Germline CDR1 and CDR2: SQVTM and ANQGSEA. The CDR3 here is CSVDSGTYEQYF. The CDR3 region has the DNA TGCAGCGTTGATAGCGGGACCTACGAGCAGTACTTC.

This clone was seen once. The chain employs TRBV4-2 and TRBJ2-7; perhaps TRBD1 as D (6 bases). Germline V gene lookup returns CDR1 LGHNA and CDR2 YNFKEQ. Trimming removed 4 bases from V and 0 bases from J, with 13 bases in between. CDR3 length equals 15 residues. The CDR3 here is CASSPLGAVSYEQYF. Here the CDR3 DNA reads TGTGCCAGCAGCCCTTTGGGGGCGGTCTCCTACGAGCAGTACTTC.

The CDR3 nucleotides are TGTGCCTGGAGCTATACAAAGACAGGGCTGGAGACCCAGTACTTC. This sequence encodes CAWSYTKTGLETQYF. This sequence joins TRBV30 and TRBJ2-5; 7 nucleotides agree with TRBD1. The junction had 12 bases not matched to a gene; V was cut back by 3 bases and J by 5 bases. The CDR3 is made up of 15 amino acids. The germline V gene has CDR1 GTSNPN and CDR2 SVGIG (reference sequence).

This chain uses TRBV7-2 with TRBJ1-1, with no clear D. Germline lookup yields CDR1 SGHTA and CDR2 FQGNSA. The CDR3 extends over 14 amino acids. The germline V and J ends were trimmed by 4 bases and 5 bases, with 14 bases remaining between them. DNA of the CDR3: TGTGCCAGCAGCTCACCGCTTGGTTATACTGAAGCTTTCTTT. Translation: CASSSPLGYTEAFF.

This sequence joins TRBV11-2 and TRBJ2-7; D is uncertain. The V end lost 3 bases, the J end lost 5 bases, and 14 bases lay between the germline ends. CDR1 is SGHAT, CDR2 FQNNGV, per germline. This CDR3 spans 14 amino acids. The CDR3 reads CASSLAPEWNEQYF. As DNA, the CDR3 is TGTGCCAGCAGCTTGGCTCCGGAGTGGAACGAGCAGTACTTC.

The chain employs TRBV11-2 and TRBJ2-2, with 7 bases that match TRBD2. The germline gives CDR1 SGHAT, CDR2 FQNNGV. V gave up 4 bases and J gave up 3 bases; unmatched junction bases: 11. This CDR3 has 17 amino acids. The CDR3 DNA follows: TGTGCCAGCAGCTCAAGTGCGGGAGAGCGCCACACCGGGGAGCTGTTTTTT. It translates to CASSSSAGERHTGELFF.

The genes are TRBV29-1 and TRBJ2-7; D remains unclear. With 8 bases removed from V and 3 bases from J, the gap between germline ends came to 14 bases. The length of the CDR3 is 12 residues. Germline V lookup: CDR1 SQVTM, CDR2 ANQGSEA. CDR3: CSFWTLGYEQYF. CDR3 nucleotide sequence: TGCAGCTTTTGGACCCTGGGCTACGAGCAGTACTTC.